Listed here are 30 T cell receptor beta chains from one sample, sequenced in a study of radiotherapy plus CTLA-4 blockade in lung cancer. Clones were sequenced by immunoSEQ multiplex PCR, and TCRdb holds only the in-frame ones, with some missing. This table has some 110,000 clones, 78% appearing once. This material consisted of peripheral blood, taken from a patient treated with radiotherapy plus ipilimumab. The receptors here all came from a human donor with non-small cell lung cancer who had a partial response to radiotherapy plus ipilimumab.

The chain couples TRBV6-5 to TRBJ2-1, with D perhaps matching TRBD2 (5 bases). CDR1 is MNHEY and CDR2 is SVGAGI in the germline V gene. CDR3 length: 13 residues. Deletions cut 5 bases from V and 6 bases from J, with 11 bases between. The CDR3 spells CASSTSGPNEQFF. CDR3 nucleotides: TGTGCCAGCAGTACCAGCGGACCCAATGAGCAGTTCTTC.

The chain employs TRBV7-3 and TRBJ2-1, with 9 positions matching TRBD1. The CDR3 is 16 residues long. The trim removed 5 bases at V and 6 bases at J, leaving 11 bases unmatched. Germline CDR1 and CDR2: SGHTA and FQGTGA. This CDR3 reads CASSLPGQGPSNEQFF. The CDR3 region has the DNA TGTGCCAGCAGCCTACCCGGACAGGGGCCCAGCAATGAGCAGTTCTTC.

The rearrangement uses TRBV4-2 and TRBJ2-1; 7 nucleotides agree with TRBD2. The V segment lost 1 base and the J segment 5 bases; nucleotides outside the gene matches: 8. Germline values: CDR1 LGHNA, CDR2 YNFKEQ. There are 16 residues in the CDR3. The CDR3 nucleotides read TGTGCCAGCAGCCAAGTGAGGGCGGGAGAGGACAATGAGCAGTTCTTC. Translated, it gives CASSQVRAGEDNEQFF.

This chain connects TRBV7-9 to TRBJ1-1; the match to TRBD1 covers 9 bases. The length of the CDR3 is 13 residues. Germline lookup yields CDR1 SEHNR and CDR2 FQNEAQ (reference sequence). Germline trimming cut 4 bases from V and 9 bases from J; bases unmatched to any gene: 6. The CDR3 spells CASSSGQGLKAFF. CDR3 nucleotides: TGTGCCAGCAGCTCGGGACAGGGCCTAAAAGCTTTCTTT.

The V and J genes are TRBV7-9 and TRBJ1-1, with D unclear. Germline V lookup: CDR1 SEHNR, CDR2 FQNEAQ (reference sequence). This CDR3 is built from 12 residues. Trimming removed 0 bases at V and 6 bases at J, with 5 bases between. The DNA for the CDR3 is TGTGCCAGCAGCTTAGCGGCGGCTGAAGCTTTCTTT. Translated: CASSLAAAEAFF.

This chain connects TRBV19 to TRBJ1-1; D is unresolved. The CDR3 sequence is 12 residues long. Germline values: CDR1 LNHDA, CDR2 SQIVND (reference sequence). V was pared by 6 bases and J by 6 bases, with 11 bases between. Here the CDR3 reads CASSPGHPEAFF. The CDR3 coding sequence is TGTGCCAGTAGCCCAGGCCACCCTGAAGCTTTCTTT.

V gene TRBV6-5 combines with J gene TRBJ2-7; maybe TRBD2 (5 bases). V lost 5 bases and J 0 bases, leaving 14 bases between the germline ends. This CDR3 is 15 amino acids long. Germline V CDR1 and CDR2: MNHEY, SVGAGI. The CDR3 sequence: CASSGVGRVSYEQYF. For the CDR3, the DNA is TGTGCCAGCAGTGGGGTCGGGCGGGTCTCCTACGAGCAGTACTTC.

V is TRBV4-3 and J is TRBJ2-2; TRBD1 might be the D (6 bases). The CDR3 is made up of 17 amino acids. The germline V gene encodes CDR1 LGHNA and CDR2 YSLEER. Trimming cost V 4 bases and J 0 bases, with 15 bases left between them. The chain's CDR3 is CASSPVAGTTNTGELFF. For the CDR3, the DNA is TGCGCCAGCAGCCCCGTTGCCGGGACAACGAACACCGGGGAGCTGTTTTTT.

The chain has TRBV30 and TRBJ2-1; no reliable D call. Trimming left V 0 bases short and J 2 bases short, with 11 bases between. CDR3 length equals 15 residues. CDR1 is GTSNPN and CDR2 is SVGIG in the germline V gene (reference sequence). CDR3 in amino acids: CAWSVKRITYNEQFF. The CDR3 DNA sequence: TGTGCCTGGAGTGTGAAGCGAATCACCTACAATGAGCAGTTCTTC.

The sample holds one count of this clone. This chain connects TRBV2 to TRBJ2-7; D is possibly TRBD2 (7 bases). The CDR3 covers 16 residues. V was cut by 7 bases and J by 6 bases, with 25 bases left in between. The germline V gene has CDR1 SNHLY and CDR2 FYNNEI. The CDR3 region has the DNA TGTGCCAGCACCGCAGACGGGGGCGGGGGTCTCGTCGAGCAGTACTTC. It codes for CASTADGGGGLVEQYF. The whole variable domain, filled in from reference TRBV2 and TRBJ2-7, reads EPEVTQTPSHQVTQMGQEVILRCVPISNHLYFYWYRQILGQKVEFLVSFYNNEISEKSEIFDDQFSVERPDGSNFTLKIRSTKLEDSAMYFCASTADGGGGLVEQYFGPGTRLTVT.

The chain recombines TRBV28 with TRBJ1-1; D unclear. Deletions cut 2 bases from V and 5 bases from J, with 15 bases between. The CDR3 runs to 15 residues. Germline CDR1 and CDR2: MDHEN and SYDVKM. CDR3: CASSLRPGGGTEAFF. DNA for the CDR3: TGTGCCAGCAGTTTACGCCCAGGAGGAGGAACTGAAGCTTTCTTT. Drawing the rest from reference TRBV28 and TRBJ1-1, the complete variable domain is DVKVTQSSRYLVKRTGEKVFLECVQDMDHENMFWYRQDPGLGLRLIYFSYDVKMKEKGDIPEGYSVSREKKERFSLILESASTNQTSMYLCASSLRPGGGTEAFFGQGTRLTVV.

This chain joins TRBV10-3 and TRBJ2-4; 11 bases align to TRBD1. The CDR3 spans 18 residues. Trimming took 6 bases from V and 3 from J; bases not matched to a gene: 13. Germline-derived CDR1 and CDR2 are ENHRY and SYGVKD. CDR3 sequence reads: CAISPGQGDWGSKNIQYF. Written as DNA, the CDR3 is TGTGCCATCAGCCCGGGACAGGGGGATTGGGGGAGCAAAAACATTCAGTACTTC.

V usage is TRBV7-8 and J usage is TRBJ2-6, with D maybe TRBD2 (5 bases). The CDR3 has 15 residues. V was trimmed by 5 bases and J by 0 bases, leaving 8 bases between them. Germline loops: CDR1 SGHVS, CDR2 FQNEAQ. The CDR3 region has the DNA TGTGCCAGCAGCCCCGCGGGCTCTGGGGCCAACGTCCTGACTTTC. It translates to CASSPAGSGANVLTF.

Comments on this clone: At the DNA level, this CDR3 is encoded by other sequences in the same sample as well. V and J are TRBV6-5 and TRBJ2-7, with 10 bases identical to TRBD1. This CDR3 region has 14 residues. J lost 2 bases, V lost 6 bases, and 4 bases had no gene match. Germline V gene data show CDR1 as MNHEY and CDR2 as SVGAGI. The CDR3 sequence is CASSLGQGAYEQYF. The CDR3 DNA sequence: TGTGCCAGCAGCCTCGGACAGGGGGCCTACGAGCAGTACTTC.

The genes are TRBV4-3 and TRBJ1-2, with 7 bases that match TRBD1. Germline values: CDR1 LGHNA, CDR2 YSLEER. This CDR3 comprises 14 residues. V shed 3 bases and J 4 bases; nucleotides not matched to a gene: 5. This CDR3 is CASSQGPGGYGYTF. The CDR3 DNA reads TGCGCCAGCAGCCAGGGTCCAGGGGGCTATGGCTACACCTTC.

The chain has TRBV29-1 and TRBJ1-1; 10 bases are a match to TRBD1. The ends lost 4 bases at V and 6 bases at J; junction bases unmatched: 8. The germline V gene encodes CDR1 SQVTM and CDR2 ANQGSEA. The CDR3 has 14 amino acids. CDR3 sequence (DNA): TGCAGCGTTGTTAGGGACAGGGGAGCCCCTGAAGCTTTCTTT. Protein product: CSVVRDRGAPEAFF.

This clone came up a few times. The chain joins TRBV29-1 to TRBJ1-1; a weak D match, TRBD1 (5 bases). V lost 4 bases, J lost 6 bases, and 9 bases lay in between. CDR3 size: 11 residues. Looked up from germline, CDR1 is SQVTM and CDR2 is ANQGSEA. The CDR3 DNA reads as TGCAGCGTTGCACCAGGGTCTGAAGCTTTCTTT. Its translation: CSVAPGSEAFF.

This clone was seen a few times. The V gene is TRBV27, the J gene TRBJ1-1, with 8 bases fitting TRBD1. The length of the CDR3 is 13 residues. The V gene end was trimmed by 9 bases and the J gene end by 5 bases; junction bases not matched to a gene: 8. Germline V gene data show CDR1 as MNHEY and CDR2 as SMNVEV (reference sequence). The CDR3 DNA reads as TGTGCCAGTCAACAGGGGGGTCCGACTGAAGCTTTCTTT. Translation: CASQQGGPTEAFF.

CDR3 in amino acids: CASSRLGGDSNTIGASQGTQYF. For the CDR3, the DNA is TGCGCCAGCAGCCGACTCGGTGGTGATAGCAACACTATTGGTGCTAGTCAGGGTACGCAGTATTTT. The rearrangement uses TRBV5-1 and TRBJ2-3; possibly TRBD1 for D (5 bases). V lost 4 bases and J 8 bases, leaving 41 bases between the germline ends. This CDR3 has 22 residues. Germline assignment: CDR1 SGHRS and CDR2 YFSETQ.

This clone was detected many times. The chain combines TRBV7-9 with TRBJ1-5; 10 positions match TRBD1. Germline CDR1 reads SEHNR; CDR2 reads FQNEAQ (reference sequence). J was trimmed by 6 bases and V by 3 bases; bases with no gene match: 5. This CDR3 spans 15 amino acids. The CDR3 DNA follows: TGTGCCAGCAGCTTGGGACAGGGGAGTCCTCAGCCCCAGCATTTT. It yields the protein CASSLGQGSPQPQHF.

V gene TRBV4-1 combines with J gene TRBJ1-1; D is unclear. V gave up 4 bases and J gave up 3 bases, with 12 bases separating them. This CDR3 is 14 amino acids long. Germline values: CDR1 MGHRA, CDR2 YSYEKL. The DNA of the CDR3 is TGCGCCAGCAGCCCCCAGGCGACGGACACTGAAGCTTTCTTT. Protein product: CASSPQATDTEAFF.

The chain is built from TRBV5-6 and TRBJ2-7; 12 bases are a match to TRBD2. The CDR3 consists of 16 residues. V was clipped by 1 base and J by 2 bases; unmatched bases: 4. Looked up from germline, CDR1 is SGHDT and CDR2 is YYEEEE. This CDR3 is CASSLTSGRHTYEQYF. In nucleotides, the CDR3 is TGTGCCAGCAGCTTGACTAGCGGGAGGCACACCTACGAGCAGTACTTC. Looking up the rest from reference TRBV5-6 and TRBJ2-7 gives the full variable domain: DAGVTQSPTHLIKTRGQQVTLRCSPKSGHDTVSWYQQALGQGPQFIFQYYEEEERQRGNFPDRFSGHQFPNYSSELNVNALLLGDSALYLCASSLTSGRHTYEQYFGPGTRLTVT.

This chain joins TRBV5-1 and TRBJ2-3; the match to TRBD2 covers 16 bases. Germline V gene lookup returns CDR1 SGHRS and CDR2 YFSETQ. The CDR3 is 19 amino acids. Germline trimming cut 5 bases from V and 1 base from J; bases unmatched to any gene: 10. The CDR3 is CASSSGTSGRATRTDTQYF. Written as DNA, the CDR3 is TGCGCCAGCAGTTCCGGGACTAGCGGGAGGGCGACGCGCACAGATACGCAGTATTTT.

This sequence joins TRBV30 and TRBJ2-1; weak D call: TRBD2 (5 bases). The length of the CDR3 is 18 residues. Germline V CDR1 and CDR2: GTSNPN, SVGIG (reference sequence). Trimming removed 2 bases from V and 1 base from J, with 21 bases in between. CDR3 in DNA: TGTGCCTGGAGTCCTCTCGAGGGTCCACCCTCTTCCTACAATGAGCAGTTCTTC. Residues: CAWSPLEGPPSSYNEQFF.

V is TRBV2 and J is TRBJ1-6; no definite D call. V dropped 0 bases and J dropped 18 bases, with 15 bases sitting between them. CDR1 and CDR2 (germline): SNHLY, FYNNEI. The CDR3 consists of 13 residues. DNA for the CDR3: TGTGCCAGCAGTGAAGCCTGGGGAGCACGATCCCACTTT. Encoded protein: CASSEAWGARSHF.

This sequence joins TRBV19 and TRBJ1-1; D is possibly TRBD1 (6 bases). CDR3 length equals 16 residues. Trimming removed 3 bases from V and 1 base from J, with 15 bases in between. Germline V CDR1 and CDR2: LNHDA, SQIVND (reference sequence). CDR3 DNA sequence: TGTGCCAGTAGTATGCGGGGGCTCAGGACGAACACTGAAGCTTTCTTT. It is translated as CASSMRGLRTNTEAFF.

The chain couples TRBV14 to TRBJ1-2, with unresolved D. CDR1 is SGHDN, CDR2 FVKESK, per germline. V dropped 2 bases and J dropped 0 bases, with 4 bases sitting between them. The CDR3 extends over 13 amino acids. CDR3 loop: CASSQLSNYGYTF. CDR3 DNA sequence: TGTGCCAGCAGCCAACTTTCTAACTATGGCTACACCTTC. Looking up the rest from reference TRBV14 and TRBJ1-2 gives the full variable domain: EAGVTQFPSHSVIEKGQTVTLRCDPISGHDNLYWYRRVMGKEIKFLLHFVKESKQDESGMPNNRFLAERTGGTYSTLKVQPAELEDSGVYFCASSQLSNYGYTFGSGTRLTVV.

The rearrangement joins TRBV4-2 to TRBJ2-1, with 10 bases matching TRBD2. Unmatched junction bases numbered 7, after V lost 4 bases and J lost 4 bases. The CDR3 is 16 residues long. Germline V lookup: CDR1 LGHNA, CDR2 YNFKEQ. CDR3 region: CASSPGGLAMYNEQFF. As DNA, the CDR3 is TGTGCCAGCAGCCCAGGGGGACTAGCGATGTACAATGAGCAGTTCTTC.

The chain carries TRBV11-2 and TRBJ2-1, with a weak D call TRBD1 (5 bases). The CDR3 totals 16 residues. Germline V gives CDR1 SGHAT, CDR2 FQNNGV. V shed 2 bases and J shed 4 bases, with 15 bases lying between them. The CDR3 DNA is TGTGCCAGCAGCTTAACCGCCCGACAGACTTACAATGAGCAGTTCTTC. Its protein product is CASSLTARQTYNEQFF.

This clone was seen a handful of times. J is TRBJ2-5 and V is TRBV4-1; 13 bases line up with TRBD2. This CDR3 is built from 16 residues. J was trimmed by 4 bases and V by 4 bases; bases with no gene match: 6. Per the germline V gene, CDR1 is MGHRA and CDR2 is YSYEKL. CDR3 DNA sequence: TGCGCCAGCAGCCCCGGACTAGCGGGAGCGACAGAGACCCAGTACTTC. Amino acid sequence: CASSPGLAGATETQYF.